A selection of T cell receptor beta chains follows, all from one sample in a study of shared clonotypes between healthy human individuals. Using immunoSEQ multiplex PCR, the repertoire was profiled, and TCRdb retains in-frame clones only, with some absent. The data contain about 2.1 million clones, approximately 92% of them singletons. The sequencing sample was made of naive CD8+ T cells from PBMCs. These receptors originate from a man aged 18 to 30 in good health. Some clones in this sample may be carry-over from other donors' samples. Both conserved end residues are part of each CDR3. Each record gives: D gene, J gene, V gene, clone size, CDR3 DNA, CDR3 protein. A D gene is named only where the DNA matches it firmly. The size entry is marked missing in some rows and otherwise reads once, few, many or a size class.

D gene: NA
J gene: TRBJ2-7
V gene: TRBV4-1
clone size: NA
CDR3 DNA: TGCGCCAGCAGCCAAGATCCTCCGGGCACCTACGAGCAGTACTTC
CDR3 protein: CASSQDPPGTYEQYF

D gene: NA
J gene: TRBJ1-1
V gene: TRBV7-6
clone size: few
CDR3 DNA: TGTGCCAGCAGCTCGGGACCGATGAACACTGAAGCTTTCTTT
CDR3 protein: CASSSGPMNTEAFF

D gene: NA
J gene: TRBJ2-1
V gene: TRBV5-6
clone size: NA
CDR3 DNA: TGTGCCAGCAGCCCTCCACTCGTAAGCTCCTACAATGAGCAGTTCTTC
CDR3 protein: CASSPPLVSSYNEQFF

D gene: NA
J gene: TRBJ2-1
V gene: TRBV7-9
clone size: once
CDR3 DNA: TGTGCCAGCAGCTTGGCCTCACACCCCAATGAGCAGTTCTTC
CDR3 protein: CASSLASHPNEQFF

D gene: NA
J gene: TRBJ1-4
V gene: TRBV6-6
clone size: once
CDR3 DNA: TGTGCCAGCAGTTACTCCTCGGTTGGGCTGTTTTTT
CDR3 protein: CASSYSSVGLFF

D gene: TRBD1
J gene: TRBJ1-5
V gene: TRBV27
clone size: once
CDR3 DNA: TGTGCCAGCAGTATCCGCCGGGACAGATATAGCAATCAGCCCCAGCATTTT
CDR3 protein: CASSIRRDRYSNQPQHF

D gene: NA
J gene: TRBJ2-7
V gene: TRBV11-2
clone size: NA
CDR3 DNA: TGTGCCAGCAGCTCACAGTCCGGGGCCGCCTACGAGCAGTACTTC
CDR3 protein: CASSSQSGAAYEQYF

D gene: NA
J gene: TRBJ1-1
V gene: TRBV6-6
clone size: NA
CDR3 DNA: TGTGCCAACCGAGCCGGAACTAACACTGAAGCTTTCTTT
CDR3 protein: CANRAGTNTEAFF

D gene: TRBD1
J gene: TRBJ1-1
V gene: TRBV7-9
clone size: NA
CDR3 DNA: TGTGCCAGCAGCCACAGGGACAGGGAATTGGAAGACACTGAAGCTTTCTTT
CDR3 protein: CASSHRDRELEDTEAFF

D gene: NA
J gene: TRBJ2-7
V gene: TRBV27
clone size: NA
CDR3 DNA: TGTGCCAGCAGTCGTAACAGGGCCGAGCAGTACTTC
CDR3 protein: CASSRNRAEQYF

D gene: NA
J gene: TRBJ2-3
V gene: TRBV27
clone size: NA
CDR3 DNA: TGTGCCAGCAGTACTACTCAGACAGCCGGGGCAGATACGCAGTATTTT
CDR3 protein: CASSTTQTAGADTQYF

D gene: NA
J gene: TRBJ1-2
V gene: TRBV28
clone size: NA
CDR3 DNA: TGTGCCAGCAGTCCACAGGGCTGGGGAGGCTATGGCTACACCTTC
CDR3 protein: CASSPQGWGGYGYTF

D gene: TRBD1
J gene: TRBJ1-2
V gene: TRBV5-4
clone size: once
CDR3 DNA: TGTGCCGTCGGAGGGGGCGTAGGTGGCTACACCTTC
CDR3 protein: CAVGGGVGGYTF

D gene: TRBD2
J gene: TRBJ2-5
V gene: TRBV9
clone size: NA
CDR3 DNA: TGTGCCAGCAGCAAGAGGACTAGCGGCCAAGAGACCCAGTACTTC
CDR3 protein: CASSKRTSGQETQYF

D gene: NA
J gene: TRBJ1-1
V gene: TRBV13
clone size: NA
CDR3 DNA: TGTGCCAGCAGCGGGCGGACGAACACTGAAGCTTTCTTT
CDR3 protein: CASSGRTNTEAFF

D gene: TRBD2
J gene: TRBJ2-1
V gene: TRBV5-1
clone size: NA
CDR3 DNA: TGCGCCAGCAGCCCTCATACTAGCGGGAGTCGGAATGAGCAGTTCTTC
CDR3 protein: CASSPHTSGSRNEQFF

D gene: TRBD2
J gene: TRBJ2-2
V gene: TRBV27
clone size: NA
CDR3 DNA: TGTGCCAGCAGTCCGGGGACTAGCGGGAGGACCGGGGAGCTGTTTTTT
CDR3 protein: CASSPGTSGRTGELFF

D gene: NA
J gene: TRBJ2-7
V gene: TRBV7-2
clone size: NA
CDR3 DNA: TGTGCCAGCAGCTGGGCCGGGGCGCCCTACGAGCAGTACTTC
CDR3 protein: CASSWAGAPYEQYF

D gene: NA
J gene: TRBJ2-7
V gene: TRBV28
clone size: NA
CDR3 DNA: TGTGCCAGCAGTTCAATGCGGGACGGTATCTACGAGCAGTACTTC
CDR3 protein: CASSSMRDGIYEQYF

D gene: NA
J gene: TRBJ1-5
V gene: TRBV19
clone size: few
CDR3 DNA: TGTGCCAGTAGCCCTGGTCCAGGGGTAAATCAGCCCCAGCATTTT
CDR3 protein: CASSPGPGVNQPQHF

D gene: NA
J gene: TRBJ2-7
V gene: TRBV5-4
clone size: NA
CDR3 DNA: TGTGCCAGCAGCTTGTCCGGGGTCTCTGATGGAAACGAGCAGTACTTC
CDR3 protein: CASSLSGVSDGNEQYF

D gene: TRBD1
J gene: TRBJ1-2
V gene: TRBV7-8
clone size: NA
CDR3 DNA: TGTGCCAGCAGCTTAGTCCCCGTTTACGGGACAGATATGCTTAACTATGGCTACACCTTC
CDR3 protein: CASSLVPVYGTDMLNYGYTF

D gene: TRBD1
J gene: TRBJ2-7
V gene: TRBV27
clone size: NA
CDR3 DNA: TGTGCCAGCAGTCCTTCCCACGGGGACAGAAGCTCCTACGAGCAGTACTTC
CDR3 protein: CASSPSHGDRSSYEQYF